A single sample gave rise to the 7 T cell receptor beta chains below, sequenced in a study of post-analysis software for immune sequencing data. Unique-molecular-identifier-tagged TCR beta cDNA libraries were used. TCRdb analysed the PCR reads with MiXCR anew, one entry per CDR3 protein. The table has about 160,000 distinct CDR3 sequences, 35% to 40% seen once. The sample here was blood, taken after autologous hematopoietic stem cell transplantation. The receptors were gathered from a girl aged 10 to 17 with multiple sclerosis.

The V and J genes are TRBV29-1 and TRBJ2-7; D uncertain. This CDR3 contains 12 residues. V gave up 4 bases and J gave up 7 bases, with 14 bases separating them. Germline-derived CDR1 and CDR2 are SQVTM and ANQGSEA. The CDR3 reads CSVVISPQEQYF. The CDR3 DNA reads TGCAGCGTTGTAATCTCACCGCAGGAGCAGTACTTC.

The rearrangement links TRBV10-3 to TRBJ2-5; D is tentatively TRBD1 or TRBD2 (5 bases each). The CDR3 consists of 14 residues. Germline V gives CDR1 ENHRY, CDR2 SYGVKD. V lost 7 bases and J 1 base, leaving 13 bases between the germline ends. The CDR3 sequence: CAIKRDASQETQYF. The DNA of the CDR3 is TGTGCCATCAAGAGGGACGCGTCCCAAGAGACCCAGTACTTC.

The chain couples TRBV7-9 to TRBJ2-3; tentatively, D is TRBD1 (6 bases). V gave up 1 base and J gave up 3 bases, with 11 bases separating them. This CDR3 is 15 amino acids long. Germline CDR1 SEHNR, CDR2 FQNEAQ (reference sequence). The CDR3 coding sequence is TGTGCCAGCAGCTTAGTTGGGGGCGTAACAGATACGCAGTATTTT. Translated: CASSLVGGVTDTQYF.

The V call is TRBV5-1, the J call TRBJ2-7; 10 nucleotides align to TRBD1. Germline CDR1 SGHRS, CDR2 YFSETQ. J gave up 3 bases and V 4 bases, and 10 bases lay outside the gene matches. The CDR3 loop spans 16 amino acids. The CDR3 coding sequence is TGCGCCAGCAGCCCGCACGGACAGGGGGGGTTCTACGAGCAGTACTTC. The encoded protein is CASSPHGQGGFYEQYF.

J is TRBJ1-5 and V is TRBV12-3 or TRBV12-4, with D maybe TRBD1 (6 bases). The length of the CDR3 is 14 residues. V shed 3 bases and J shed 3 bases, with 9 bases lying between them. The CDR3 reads CASSFGDNNQPQHF. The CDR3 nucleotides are TGTGCCAGCAGTTTCGGGGACAACAATCAGCCCCAGCATTTT.

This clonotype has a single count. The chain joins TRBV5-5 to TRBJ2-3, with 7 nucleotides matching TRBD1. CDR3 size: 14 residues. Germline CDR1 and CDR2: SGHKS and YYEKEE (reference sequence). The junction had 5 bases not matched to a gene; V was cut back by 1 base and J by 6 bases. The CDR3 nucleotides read TGTGCCAGCAGCTTGCCCGACAGGGCGGATACGCAGTATTTT. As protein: CASSLPDRADTQYF.

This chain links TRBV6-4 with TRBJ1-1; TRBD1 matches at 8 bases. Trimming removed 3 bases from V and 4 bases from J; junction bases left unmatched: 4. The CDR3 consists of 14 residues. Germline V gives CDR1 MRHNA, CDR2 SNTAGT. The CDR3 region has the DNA TGTGCCAGCAGTGATACCGACAGGGGCACTGAAGCTTTCTTT. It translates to CASSDTDRGTEAFF.